Below, one T cell receptor (beta chain) is given with its context. The data were taken from a study of cytotoxic CD8 clonotypes in ibrutinib-treated CLL. In the study overall: Responses: approximately 25 partial, 2 complete; after median around 70 months, around 15 stayed remitted, roughly 12 progressed.

Cryopreserved PBMCs yielded approximately 2 micrograms of genomic DNA for TCR beta libraries. Deletions cut 11 bases from V and 10 bases from J, with 3 bases between. The CDR3 spans 8 residues. Germline V gives CDR1 MNHGY, CDR2 SAAAGT. Here immunoSEQ multiplex PCR was the method, and the copy in TCRdb shows in-frame clones only, minus some. Among 40,000 or so clones listed, just over 70% were seen once. The chain is built from TRBV6-8 and TRBJ1-6; D ambiguous. The TCR was taken from a human donor with chronic lymphocytic leukemia. The material sequenced was PBMCs, taken at disease progression, from a patient treated with ibrutinib. The CDR3 reads CAGSPLHF. The CDR3 DNA sequence: TGTGCCGGGTCACCCCTCCACTTT.